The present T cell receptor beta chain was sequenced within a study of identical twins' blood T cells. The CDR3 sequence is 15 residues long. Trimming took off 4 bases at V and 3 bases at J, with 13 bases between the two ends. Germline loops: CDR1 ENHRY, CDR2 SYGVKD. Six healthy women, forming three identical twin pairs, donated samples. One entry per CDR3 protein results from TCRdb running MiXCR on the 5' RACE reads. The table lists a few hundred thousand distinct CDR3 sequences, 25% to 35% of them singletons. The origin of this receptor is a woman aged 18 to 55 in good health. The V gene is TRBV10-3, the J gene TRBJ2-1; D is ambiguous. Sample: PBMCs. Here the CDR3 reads CAISVDFGDYNEQFF. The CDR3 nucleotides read TGTGCCATCAGTGTAGACTTTGGGGACTACAATGAGCAGTTCTTC.